This is a list of T cell receptor beta chains from one sample in a study of response to subunit inactivated influenza vaccine. TCRdb re-called the RT-PCR reads through MiXCR, storing one row per CDR3 protein. This repertoire shows about 240,000 distinct CDR3 sequences, 12% found once; its top ten account for about 7.8%. This material consisted of non-naive T cells sorted from PBMCs, taken roughly 2 weeks before vaccination. The receptors originated from a man between 50 and 59 years old who received an inactivated influenza vaccine. Each CDR3 is given with its conserved first and last residue. D genes are given only for firm matches. For some rows the clone size is stated as once, few or many, or as a class when expanded; others skip it.

v_gene	j_gene	abundance	d_gene	CDR3aa	CDR3nt
TRBV4-2	TRBJ2-1	few	.	CASSQERGQGVEQFF	TGTGCCAGCAGCCAAGAGAGGGGCCAGGGTGTTGAGCAGTTCTTC
TRBV4-2	TRBJ2-3	few	.	CASSPSTATDTQYF	TGTGCCAGCAGCCCCAGTACTGCCACAGATACGCAGTATTTT
TRBV5-1	TRBJ1-5	.	TRBD1	CASSQGTGVNQPQHF	TGCGCCAGCAGCCAGGGGACAGGTGTGAATCAGCCCCAGCATTTT
TRBV5-5	TRBJ1-2	.	.	CASSLDGGYAYTF	TGTGCCAGCAGCTTGGACGGCGGCTATGCCTACACCTTC
TRBV20-1	TRBJ1-2	.	.	CSARDGAGLSYTF	TGCAGTGCTAGAGATGGGGCAGGGCTTAGCTACACCTTC
TRBV6-1	TRBJ1-2	.	TRBD1	CASKAETGISYGYTF	TGTGCCAGCAAAGCTGAGACAGGGATCTCCTATGGCTACACCTTC
TRBV28	TRBJ2-4	many	TRBD2	CATTKREYGKAKNIQYF	TGTGCCACCACTAAGCGGGAGTACGGAAAAGCCAAAAACATTCAGTACTTC
TRBV3-1	TRBJ2-7	many	.	CASSQDRLAFYEQYF	TGTGCCAGCAGCCAAGACCGGCTAGCTTTCTACGAGCAGTACTTC
TRBV10-1	TRBJ1-1	few	.	CASSEQNTEAFF	TGCGCCAGCAGTGAACAGAACACTGAAGCTTTCTTT
TRBV12-3/TRBV12-4	TRBJ2-3	many	.	CASLGPGTDTQYF	TGTGCCAGCCTTGGACCAGGGACAGATACGCAGTATTTT
TRBV5-1	TRBJ1-1	few	.	CASSLDGGNTEAFF	TGCGCCAGCAGCTTGGACGGGGGGAACACTGAAGCTTTCTTT
TRBV20-1	TRBJ1-3	few	TRBD1	CSASGQGANTIYF	TGCAGTGCTTCTGGACAGGGGGCAAACACCATATATTTT
TRBV12-3/TRBV12-4	TRBJ1-3	.	.	CASSFKRDTIYF	TGTGCCAGCAGTTTTAAAAGAGACACCATATATTTT
TRBV7-9	TRBJ1-5	.	.	CASTDSTNQPQHF	TGTGCCAGCACCGACAGCACCAATCAGCCCCAGCATTTT
TRBV27	TRBJ1-6	.	TRBD1	CASRGTAWTENSPLHF	TGTGCCAGCAGGGGGACAGCTTGGACCGAGAATTCACCCCTCCACTTT
TRBV7-6	TRBJ2-3	.	TRBD2	CASSFGRGGSTDTQYF	TGTGCCAGCAGCTTTGGGCGGGGGGGGTCCACAGATACGCAGTATTTT
TRBV12-3/TRBV12-4	TRBJ1-1	many	.	CASSFSSEIEAFF	TGTGCCAGCAGTTTTAGTTCAGAGATTGAAGCTTTCTTT
TRBV23-1	TRBJ2-2	.	.	CASNDRTANTGELFF	TGCGCCAGCAACGACAGAACCGCGAACACCGGGGAGCTGTTTTTT
TRBV7-3	TRBJ2-3	few	TRBD2	CASSLVGLAGDTQYF	TGTGCCAGCAGCTTGGTGGGACTAGCGGGAGATACGCAGTATTTT
TRBV20-1	TRBJ2-7	few	TRBD1	CSAVIGTGLYEQYF	TGCAGTGCCGTGATCGGGACAGGGCTCTACGAGCAGTACTTC
TRBV20-1	TRBJ2-3	many	TRBD2	CSATPTSGTTDTQYF	TGCAGTGCAACCCCGACTAGCGGGACCACAGATACGCAGTATTTT
TRBV9	TRBJ1-1	.	.	CASSPQVQDPNTEAFF	TGTGCCAGCAGCCCCCAGGTCCAGGACCCGAACACTGAAGCTTTCTTT
TRBV28	TRBJ1-1	few	.	CASSLSQMNTEAFF	TGTGCCAGCAGTCTATCTCAGATGAACACTGAAGCTTTCTTT
TRBV5-1	TRBJ2-1	.	.	CASSRTLLAKGGNEQFF	TGCGCCAGCAGCCGGACACTACTAGCAAAGGGGGGCAATGAGCAGTTCTTC